The T cell receptor (beta chain) under discussion was sequenced for a study of blood T cell repertoires in COVID-19. Study-wide background: In each case, the material was cDNA or gDNA derived from T cells, B-cell-depleted T cells, or PBMCs.

Those enrolled, adults aged roughly 18 to 89 years, came from 24 US areas. The recovered donors of Cohort 3 showed two negative PCRs, clearance, or symptom resolution. The data were produced by immunoSEQ multiplex PCR, yet TCRdb's version contains in-frame clones alone and is incomplete. The repertoire holds 360,000 or so clones, with roughly 87% as singletons. Germline V gene data show CDR1 as SGHNT and CDR2 as YYREEE (reference sequence). The CDR3 sequence is 14 residues long. Trimming took off 6 bases at V and 1 base at J, with 13 bases between the two ends. This TCR derives from a woman aged 25 to 39 who had recovered from COVID-19. The specimen sequenced was PBMCs or T cells enriched from blood (not recorded which). The rearrangement links TRBV5-4 to TRBJ1-1, with D tentatively TRBD1 (6 bases). Here the CDR3 reads CASTPTGGNTEAFF. CDR3 nucleotides: TGTGCCAGCACCCCGACAGGTGGGAACACTGAAGCTTTCTTT.